Below are 10 T cell receptor beta chains sequenced from a single sample in a study of blood T cell repertoires in COVID-19. The data were produced by immunoSEQ multiplex PCR, yet TCRdb's version contains in-frame clones alone and is incomplete. The table has tens of thousands of clones, about 84% seen once. Sequences were obtained from peripheral blood. The receptors shown here come from a woman aged 55-69 years with acute or convalescent COVID-19.

V usage is TRBV14 and J usage is TRBJ1-4, with D tentatively TRBD1 (5 bases). The CDR3 is 12 residues long. The V end lost 4 bases, the J end lost 5 bases, and 5 bases lay between the germline ends. CDR1 and CDR2 from the germline V gene are SGHDN and FVKESK. DNA for the CDR3: TGTGCCAGCAGCCGGACAAATGAAAAACTGTTTTTT. Its protein is CASSRTNEKLFF.

This chain uses TRBV5-1 with TRBJ2-1; 7 positions agree with TRBD2. The V gene's germline CDR1 is SGHRS and CDR2 YFSETQ. Trimming removed 4 bases from V and 5 bases from J; junction bases left unmatched: 9. The CDR3 contains 15 residues. The CDR3 here is CASSPGLGINNEQFF. The CDR3 bases are TGCGCCAGCAGCCCCGGACTAGGGATCAACAATGAGCAGTTCTTC.

The V gene is TRBV29-1, the J gene TRBJ2-4, with TRBD1 identical over 9 bases. The CDR3 contains 13 residues. Looked up from germline, CDR1 is SQVTM and CDR2 is ANQGSEA. The trim removed 4 bases at V and 9 bases at J, leaving 7 bases unmatched. The CDR3, as DNA: TGCAGCGTTGCAACAGGGGGCTGGGCCATTCAGTACTTC. Translation gives CSVATGGWAIQYF.

The CDR3 DNA sequence: TGTGCCAGCAGCTTAATGGGGGGGCCCTACAATGAGCAGTTCTTC. Protein sequence: CASSLMGGPYNEQFF. This sequence joins TRBV7-3 and TRBJ2-1, with D possibly TRBD2 on 7 matching bases. Per germline, CDR1 SGHTA and CDR2 FQGTGA. The CDR3 contains 15 residues. Between the trimmed V and J ends, which lost 1 base and 2 bases, there was a span of 9 bases.

The chain employs TRBV19 and TRBJ2-2, with 9 bases identical to TRBD2. Germline V gives CDR1 LNHDA, CDR2 SQIVND (reference sequence). The CDR3 spans 19 residues. J gave up 0 bases and V 4 bases, and 12 bases lay outside the gene matches. CDR3 bases: TGTGCCAGTAGTACTTCCCGAGTGGCGGGAGGGCCGAACACCGGGGAGCTGTTTTTT. Translation: CASSTSRVAGGPNTGELFF.

The chain is built from TRBV29-1 and TRBJ1-2; a weak D match, TRBD1 (5 bases). Germline CDR1 reads SQVTM; CDR2 reads ANQGSEA. V lost 3 bases to trimming and J lost 7 bases, with 9 bases between them. This CDR3 spans 11 amino acids. This chain's CDR3 is CSVDQGLGYTF. For the CDR3, the DNA is TGCAGCGTTGACCAGGGACTTGGCTACACCTTC.

The genes are TRBV15 and TRBJ2-1; tentative D call: TRBD2 (6 bases). Trimming removed 6 bases from V and 2 bases from J, with 14 bases in between. The germline CDR1 and CDR2 sequences are LNHNV and YYDKDF (reference sequence). The CDR3 is 15 amino acids. This CDR3 is CATRYGDSAYNEQFF. For the CDR3, the DNA is TGTGCCACCAGGTATGGGGACTCAGCCTACAATGAGCAGTTCTTC.

This clone was observed a few times. The J gene is TRBJ2-7, the V gene TRBV5-4; 11 nucleotides line up with TRBD2. V trimming: 0 bases; J trimming: 3 bases; junction bases outside the gene matches: 8. This CDR3 region has 17 residues. Germline CDR1 and CDR2: SGHNT and YYREEE (reference sequence). The CDR3 is CASSLAGGLAVHYEQYF. The CDR3 DNA reads TGTGCCAGCAGCTTGGCCGGGGGACTAGCGGTCCACTACGAGCAGTACTTC. The full variable domain, completed using reference TRBV5-4 and TRBJ2-7, is ETGVTQSPTHLIKTRGQQVTLRCSSQSGHNTVSWYQQALGQGPQFIFQYYREEENGRGNFPPRFSGLQFPNYSSELNVNALELDDSALYLCASSLAGGLAVHYEQYFGPGTRLTVT.

This clone was detected only a few times. This chain connects TRBV14 to TRBJ1-6; no reliable D call. Germline loops: CDR1 SGHDN, CDR2 FVKESK. The CDR3 totals 13 residues. Trimming stripped 1 base from V and 8 bases from J, with 6 bases between. The CDR3 reads CASSQGADSPLHF. Here the CDR3 DNA reads TGTGCCAGCAGCCAAGGGGCCGATTCACCCCTCCACTTT.

This chain uses TRBV29-1 with TRBJ2-3; 7 bases map to TRBD1. J was trimmed by 1 base and V by 2 bases; bases with no gene match: 3. Germline V gene lookup returns CDR1 SQVTM and CDR2 ANQGSEA. CDR3 length: 14 residues. CDR3 loop: CSVEIGGGTDTQYF. DNA of the CDR3: TGCAGCGTTGAAATAGGGGGCGGCACAGATACGCAGTATTTT.